This T cell receptor (beta chain) was sequenced for a study of T cell clones after liver transplantation. Some clones are missing from TCRdb's copy, which holds only in-frame ones; the method was immunoSEQ multiplex PCR. The sample holds 70,000 or so clones, roughly 90% seen once. Germline loops: CDR1 SGHRS, CDR2 YFSETQ. V dropped 4 bases and J dropped 4; count of bases not matched to a gene: 2. The CDR3 sequence is 13 residues long. The specimen comprised CD4+ T cells from blood, sampled before liver transplant. The source is a human donor who received a liver transplant. The chain links TRBV5-1 to TRBJ1-2; 9 bases line up with TRBD1. In DNA form, the CDR3 reads TGCGCCAGCAGCGGGGGACAGGGCTATGGCTACACCTTC. Its protein is CASSGGQGYGYTF.